One sample yielded the 10 T cell receptor beta chains listed below, sequenced in a study of technical replicates of blood from several donors. The data were produced by immunoSEQ multiplex PCR, yet TCRdb's version contains in-frame clones alone and is incomplete. This table holds tens of thousands of clones, 85% to 95% found once. The sequencing input was T cells isolated from PBMCs. The receptors here all came from a human donor in good health.

V usage is TRBV28 and J usage is TRBJ2-7, with 8 nucleotides matching TRBD1. V lost 4 bases to trimming and J lost 2 bases; unmatched junction nucleotides: 7. The CDR3 contains 15 residues. CDR1 and CDR2 (germline): MDHEN, SYDVKM. The CDR3 DNA reads TGTGCCAGCAGTTCCCCCCAGACAGGGGCCTACGAGCAGTACTTC. Residues: CASSSPQTGAYEQYF. Variable domain in full (rest from reference TRBV28 and TRBJ2-7): DVKVTQSSRYLVKRTGEKVFLECVQDMDHENMFWYRQDPGLGLRLIYFSYDVKMKEKGDIPEGYSVSREKKERFSLILESASTNQTSMYLCASSSPQTGAYEQYFGPGTRLTVT.

This clone was picked up one time. This sequence joins TRBV18 and TRBJ1-5, with D possibly being TRBD1 (5 bases). The CDR3 sequence is 14 residues long. V lost 6 bases and J 3 bases, leaving 12 bases between the germline ends. CDR1 and CDR2 (germline): KGHSH, LQKENI. CDR3 amino acids: CASSPDRYNQPQHF. In DNA form, the CDR3 reads TGTGCCAGCTCGCCCGACAGATACAATCAGCCCCAGCATTTT.

This clone appeared a single time. The chain has TRBV7-9 and TRBJ2-3; 9 nucleotides line up with TRBD2. Germline trimming cut 3 bases from V and 5 bases from J; bases unmatched to any gene: 3. Germline CDR1 is SEHNR and CDR2 is FQNEAQ (reference sequence). This CDR3 spans 14 amino acids. The CDR3 nucleotides read TGTGCCAGCAGCTTTAGCGGGGGTGGAGATACGCAGTATTTT. This sequence encodes CASSFSGGGDTQYF.

The chain carries TRBV28 and TRBJ2-7; 8 bases align to TRBD1. The CDR3 is 15 amino acids. From germline, CDR1 is MDHEN and CDR2 SYDVKM. With 5 bases clipped from V and 3 bases from J, the junction kept 9 bases outside the gene matches. The CDR3 bases are TGTGCCAGCAGTCTTGGACAGGGACCTTTCTACGAGCAGTACTTC. It is translated as CASSLGQGPFYEQYF.

The genes are TRBV5-1 and TRBJ1-2; D unresolved. Germline CDR1 reads SGHRS; CDR2 reads YFSETQ. This CDR3 region has 14 residues. V lost 4 bases and J 4 bases, leaving 14 bases between the germline ends. As DNA, the CDR3 is TGCGCCAGCAGCAGAATGACTGATAGCTATGGCTACACCTTC. Amino acids: CASSRMTDSYGYTF.

V and J are TRBV5-5 and TRBJ2-5; D remains ambiguous. Deletions cut 1 base from V and 5 bases from J, with 9 bases between. CDR3 length: 13 amino acids. Germline V CDR1 and CDR2: SGHKS, YYEKEE (reference sequence). The CDR3 loop is CASSLSRTETQYF. In DNA, the CDR3 is TGTGCCAGCAGCTTGTCCAGAACGGAGACCCAGTACTTC.

The J gene is TRBJ2-1, the V gene TRBV5-1, with TRBD2 as a possible D gene (6 bases). CDR3 length: 18 residues. Germline assignment: CDR1 SGHRS and CDR2 YFSETQ. Trimming took off 4 bases at V and 1 base at J, with 21 bases between the two ends. CDR3 in amino acids: CASSHLKGFGGSYNEQFF. Written as DNA, the CDR3 is TGCGCCAGCAGCCATTTAAAGGGTTTTGGAGGGTCCTACAATGAGCAGTTCTTC.

Only one count was recorded for this clone. V is TRBV5-4 and J is TRBJ2-7, with D tentatively TRBD2 (5 bases). This CDR3 is 15 amino acids long. CDR1 is SGHNT, CDR2 YYREEE, per germline (reference sequence). Trimming removed 4 bases at V and 3 bases at J, with 17 bases between. The CDR3 loop reads CASSHRRGAGYEQYF. CDR3 bases: TGTGCCAGCAGCCACCGACGAGGCGCGGGCTACGAGCAGTACTTC.

This chain links TRBV12-5 with TRBJ1-1; 10 nucleotides agree with TRBD1. This CDR3 is 16 amino acids long. Looked up from germline, CDR1 is LGHNT and CDR2 is FRNRAP. The V and J ends lost 4 bases and 8 bases, in that order; junction bases with no gene match: 13. This CDR3 is CASGSHPGQGSLEAFF. As DNA, the CDR3 is TGTGCTAGTGGTTCTCATCCGGGACAGGGGTCATTAGAAGCTTTCTTT.

The rearrangement joins TRBV5-4 to TRBJ1-2; the match to TRBD1 covers 9 bases. Germline trimming cut 4 bases from V and 6 bases from J; bases unmatched to any gene: 7. The CDR3 is made up of 14 amino acids. Germline loops: CDR1 SGHNT, CDR2 YYREEE (reference sequence). The DNA of the CDR3 is TGTGCCAGCAGCCCCGGGGACAGGGTCAATGGCTACACCTTC. It codes for CASSPGDRVNGYTF.